These 30 T cell receptor beta chains were all obtained from the same sample, sequenced in a study of blood T cell repertoires in COVID-19. Some clones are missing from TCRdb's copy, which holds only in-frame ones; the method was immunoSEQ multiplex PCR. The sample consists of under 80,000 clones, about 80% of them appearing once. The material sequenced was peripheral blood. Receptors originate from a human donor in a cohort sampled during active COVID-19.

The chain combines TRBV4-1 with TRBJ2-1; 8 bases fit TRBD2. CDR3 length equals 14 residues. Germline lookup yields CDR1 MGHRA and CDR2 YSYEKL. J was trimmed by 2 bases and V by 4 bases; bases with no gene match: 1. The CDR3 bases are TGCGCCAGCAGCCGTAGCGGGGCCTACAATGAGCAGTTCTTC. It translates to CASSRSGAYNEQFF.

In regard to this clone: At one end the junction does not follow the germline gene, possibly because of a read error. The J gene is TRBJ1-2, the V gene TRBV18; 8 nucleotides agree with TRBD1. The germline V gene has CDR1 KGHSH and CDR2 LQKENI. The CDR3 has 12 residues. The CDR3 loop is CASSPDRAPITF. CDR3 bases: TGTGCCAGCTCACCGGACAGGGCGCCCATCACTTTC.

This sequence joins TRBV7-9 and TRBJ2-1, with 11 bases lining up with TRBD2. The CDR3 runs to 15 residues. V trimming: 4 bases; J trimming: 5 bases; junction bases outside the gene matches: 4. The germline CDR1 and CDR2 sequences are SEHNR and FQNEAQ (reference sequence). The CDR3: CASSSGLAAHNEQFF. For the CDR3, the DNA is TGTGCCAGCAGCTCGGGACTAGCGGCCCACAATGAGCAGTTCTTC.

The rearrangement links TRBV6-1 to TRBJ2-7; a possible D gene is TRBD2 (7 bases). V gave up 4 bases and J gave up 3 bases, with 22 bases separating them. Germline V gives CDR1 MNHNS, CDR2 SASEGT. This CDR3 spans 17 amino acids. CDR3 protein: CASSVEGGRGTSYEQYF. CDR3 nucleotides: TGTGCCAGCAGTGTGGAAGGTGGGCGGGGGACAAGCTACGAGCAGTACTTC.

The chain is built from TRBV19 and TRBJ1-4; D is unclear. Germline assignment: CDR1 LNHDA and CDR2 SQIVND (reference sequence). CDR3 length equals 14 residues. V lost 8 bases and J 7 bases, leaving 17 bases between the germline ends. CDR3 region: CASGLGRAAEKLFF. DNA for the CDR3: TGTGCCAGTGGCTTGGGGAGGGCGGCTGAAAAACTGTTTTTT.

A few counts support this clone. The V call is TRBV19, the J call TRBJ1-1; possible D gene TRBD1, 5 bases. Deletions cut 5 bases from V and 0 bases from J, with 7 bases between. Germline values: CDR1 LNHDA, CDR2 SQIVND (reference sequence). The CDR3 has 13 residues. DNA for the CDR3: TGTGCCAGTAGTCGACAGTTGAACACTGAAGCTTTCTTT. Translation: CASSRQLNTEAFF.

V gene TRBV18 combines with J gene TRBJ1-4; 7 bases line up with TRBD1. The CDR3 sequence is 18 residues long. The V segment lost 8 bases and the J segment 0 bases; nucleotides outside the gene matches: 15. CDR1 KGHSH and CDR2 LQKENI come from the germline V gene. Here the CDR3 reads CASQRTGTNFATNEKLFF. CDR3 nucleotides: TGTGCCAGCCAGAGGACAGGAACGAACTTTGCAACTAATGAAAAACTGTTTTTT.

This clone was found a few times. The rearrangement uses TRBV19 and TRBJ1-1; D is unresolved. The germline V gene has CDR1 LNHDA and CDR2 SQIVND (reference sequence). The CDR3 has 15 amino acids. Trimming pared 6 bases from V and 4 bases from J, leaving 18 bases between. CDR3 loop: CASRPGSGGRTEAFF. DNA for the CDR3: TGTGCCAGTAGACCGGGGAGCGGAGGTCGCACTGAAGCTTTCTTT.

This clone was recorded a few times. V and J are TRBV6-2 or TRBV6-3 and TRBJ1-5, with a tentative D call TRBD1 (5 bases). The germline V gene encodes CDR1 MNHEY and CDR2 SVGEGT. V was cut by 0 bases and J by 5 bases, with 14 bases left in between. The CDR3 has 16 amino acids. This CDR3 reads CASSYSQGPGDQPQHF. The CDR3 DNA follows: TGTGCCAGCAGTTACTCCCAAGGCCCGGGGGATCAGCCCCAGCATTTT.

The chain recombines TRBV18 with TRBJ1-2; tentatively, D is TRBD1 (5 bases). Germline V lookup: CDR1 KGHSH, CDR2 LQKENI. V was clipped by 5 bases and J by 4 bases, with 20 bases between them. CDR3 size: 16 residues. Here the CDR3 reads CASSTGPLDSLYGYTF. Written as DNA, the CDR3 is TGTGCCAGCTCAACAGGTCCCCTCGATTCCCTCTATGGCTACACCTTC. The whole variable domain, filled in from reference TRBV18 and TRBJ1-2, reads NAGVMQNPRHLVRRRGQEARLRCSPMKGHSHVYWYRQLPEEGLKFMVYLQKENIIDESGMPKERFSAEFPKEGPSILRIQQVVRGDSAAYFCASSTGPLDSLYGYTFGSGTRLTVV.

The V call is TRBV27, the J call TRBJ2-1, with TRBD2 as a possible D gene (6 bases). The CDR3 sequence is 13 residues long. Germline assignment: CDR1 MNHEY and CDR2 SMNVEV (reference sequence). V was pared by 6 bases and J by 5 bases, with 11 bases between. CDR3 protein: CASRGLENNEQFF. The CDR3 DNA is TGTGCCAGCAGGGGACTGGAAAACAATGAGCAGTTCTTC.

Remarks on this clone: Other DNA sequences in the sample encode the same CDR3. The CDR3 region is CATGTGVQPQHF. As DNA, the CDR3 is TGTGCCACCGGGACAGGGGTCCAGCCCCAGCATTTT. This rearrangement joins TRBV24-1 to TRBJ1-5, with 10 positions matching TRBD1. CDR3 length: 12 residues. CDR1 KGHDR and CDR2 SFDVKD come from the germline V gene. Unmatched junction bases numbered 2, after V lost 9 bases and J lost 7 bases.

The count of this clone is one. The chain recombines TRBV11-2 with TRBJ2-3, with D perhaps TRBD2 (7 bases). The CDR3 covers 15 residues. Per the germline V gene, CDR1 is SGHAT and CDR2 is FQNNGV. Between the trimmed V and J ends, which lost 5 bases and 2 bases, there was a span of 14 bases. In DNA form, the CDR3 reads TGTGCCAGCAGCGCCAGCGGGACATACACAGATACGCAGTATTTT. Its translation is CASSASGTYTDTQYF.

This chain connects TRBV6-2 or TRBV6-3 to TRBJ2-3, with 9 bases that match TRBD1. The CDR3 runs 13 residues. J gave up 3 bases and V 5 bases, and 0 bases lay outside the gene matches. Germline V lookup: CDR1 MNHEY, CDR2 SVGEGT. The CDR3 sequence: CASSGQGTDTQYF. The DNA of the CDR3 is TGTGCCAGCAGTGGACAGGGGACAGATACGCAGTATTTT.

This clone was counted many times. The chain employs TRBV6-1 and TRBJ2-2; weak D call: TRBD1 (6 bases). With 3 bases removed from V and 4 bases from J, the gap between germline ends came to 6 bases. The CDR3 runs 13 residues. CDR1 MNHNS and CDR2 SASEGT come from the germline V gene. CDR3 region: CASSEDSTGELFF. In DNA, the CDR3 is TGTGCCAGCAGTGAGGACAGCACCGGGGAGCTGTTTTTT.

CDR3 sequence reads: CAISQGQSDYEKLFF. Written as DNA, the CDR3 is TGTGCCATCAGCCAGGGACAGTCGGACTATGAAAAACTGTTTTTT. This chain joins TRBV10-3 and TRBJ1-4; TRBD1 aligns across 7 bases. V shed 6 bases, J shed 6 bases, and the junction held 10 bases outside the gene matches. CDR1 ENHRY and CDR2 SYGVKD come from the germline V gene. The CDR3 contains 15 residues.

This clone was seen only a few times. V and J are TRBV30 and TRBJ2-7, with TRBD1 identical over 8 bases. There are 15 residues in the CDR3. V trimming: 2 bases; J trimming: 2 bases; junction bases outside the gene matches: 8. In germline, CDR1 is GTSNPN, CDR2 SVGIG (reference sequence). CDR3 in amino acids: CAWSSQGQVPYEQYF. The CDR3 bases are TGTGCCTGGAGTAGCCAGGGACAGGTACCCTACGAGCAGTACTTC.

The V call is TRBV5-1, the J call TRBJ2-5; D gene unclear. The CDR3 contains 16 residues. V was clipped by 4 bases and J by 1 base, with 17 bases between them. Germline CDR1 is SGHRS and CDR2 is YFSETQ. CDR3 coding DNA: TGCGCCAGCAGCACCACGTCGGGTTCCATCCAAGAGACCCAGTACTTC. Protein sequence: CASSTTSGSIQETQYF.

V is TRBV11-2 and J is TRBJ1-2; D remains ambiguous. V was clipped by 2 bases and J by 3 bases, with 7 bases between them. Germline assignment: CDR1 SGHAT and CDR2 FQNNGV. The CDR3 is made up of 13 amino acids. CDR3 protein: CASSLPGYYGYTF. The CDR3 DNA reads TGTGCCAGCAGCTTACCAGGCTACTATGGCTACACCTTC.

The chain joins TRBV7-2 to TRBJ2-3; TRBD2 matches at 7 bases. CDR1 is SGHTA, CDR2 FQGNSA, per germline. The CDR3 runs 15 residues. V was clipped by 7 bases and J by 2 bases; unmatched bases: 9. The CDR3 loop reads CASTLTGGTTDTQYF. Here the CDR3 DNA reads TGTGCCAGCACCCTAACGGGGGGAACCACAGATACGCAGTATTTT.

V and J are TRBV19 and TRBJ2-3; 7 nucleotides match TRBD1. V lost 7 bases and J lost 2; bases outside the gene matches: 6. The CDR3 is 14 amino acids. From germline, CDR1 is LNHDA and CDR2 SQIVND (reference sequence). The CDR3 region is CASTPGGFTDTQYF. Written as DNA, the CDR3 is TGTGCCAGTACCCCAGGGGGATTCACAGATACGCAGTATTTT.

The V and J genes are TRBV7-2 and TRBJ2-7; 8 bases line up with TRBD1. This CDR3 is built from 15 residues. The J segment lost 1 base and the V segment lost 5 bases, leaving 7 bases of the junction unmatched. The germline gives CDR1 SGHTA, CDR2 FQGNSA. The CDR3 DNA sequence: TGTGCCAGCAGCGTGCCCGGGACAGGATCCTACGAGCAGTACTTC. Protein: CASSVPGTGSYEQYF. The full variable domain, with the rest looked up from reference TRBV7-2 and TRBJ2-7, is GAGVSQSPSNKVTEKGKDVELRCDPISGHTALYWYRQSLGQGLEFLIYFQGNSAPDKSGLPSDRFSAERTGGSVSTLTIQRTQQEDSAVYLCASSVPGTGSYEQYFGPGTRLTVT.

The rearrangement uses TRBV5-4 and TRBJ2-3; D is perhaps TRBD2 (5 bases). Germline V gene lookup returns CDR1 SGHNT and CDR2 YYREEE (reference sequence). The V gene lost 2 bases and the J gene lost 1 base, with 14 bases spanning the gap. The CDR3 is made up of 16 amino acids. The CDR3 sequence: CASSFPSGRGTDTQYF. The CDR3 region has the DNA TGTGCCAGCAGCTTTCCAAGTGGGCGGGGCACAGATACGCAGTATTTT.

Ten or more counts support this clone. This chain uses TRBV7-2 with TRBJ2-1; 7 bases are a match to TRBD1. In germline, CDR1 is SGHTA, CDR2 FQGNSA. J was trimmed by 1 base and V by 4 bases; bases with no gene match: 10. The CDR3 runs to 17 residues. CDR3 DNA: TGTGCCAGCAGCTCGAGAAAGGGGGCGACTTCCTACAATGAGCAGTTCTTC. This gives the protein CASSSRKGATSYNEQFF.

The J gene is TRBJ2-5, the V gene TRBV6-2 or TRBV6-3; the match to TRBD1 covers 9 bases. CDR3 size: 16 residues. Per the germline V gene, CDR1 is MNHEY and CDR2 is SVGEGT. J was trimmed by 1 base and V by 2 bases; bases with no gene match: 5. The CDR3 DNA is TGTGCCAGCAGTTACCTGGACAGGGGAGGCCAAGAGACCCAGTACTTC. Translated: CASSYLDRGGQETQYF.

The chain joins TRBV19 to TRBJ1-1; D possibly corresponds to TRBD1 (6 bases). The CDR3 length is 13 residues. Per germline, CDR1 LNHDA and CDR2 SQIVND (reference sequence). With 6 bases removed from V and 4 bases from J, the gap between germline ends came to 12 bases. CDR3 protein: CASRPLGGTEAFF. Written as DNA, the CDR3 is TGTGCCAGTAGACCTTTAGGGGGCACTGAAGCTTTCTTT.

This clone was found a few times. The chain is built from TRBV9 and TRBJ1-6; no clear D. Per the germline V gene, CDR1 is SGDLS and CDR2 is YYNGEE. Trimming pared 2 bases from V and 6 bases from J, leaving 6 bases between. The CDR3 consists of 13 residues. This CDR3 is CASSVSFNSPLHF. The CDR3 DNA follows: TGTGCCAGCAGCGTTTCGTTTAATTCACCCCTCCACTTT.

The chain recombines TRBV10-3 with TRBJ1-4, with D maybe TRBD1 (6 bases). Trimming cost V 7 bases and J 7 bases, with 16 bases left between them. Germline CDR1 is ENHRY and CDR2 is SYGVKD. The CDR3 extends over 14 amino acids. In nucleotides, the CDR3 is TGTGCCATCATTCGGGGGGGCCGGGCTGAAAAACTGTTTTTT. Translated: CAIIRGGRAEKLFF.

This clone was seen only once. The junction differs from germline at one of its ends, possibly a read error. V and J are TRBV7-7 and TRBJ2-5; 8 nucleotides line up with TRBD1. Germline V CDR1 and CDR2: SSHAT, FNYEAQ (reference sequence). CDR3 length: 13 residues. CDR3 in DNA: TGTGCTAGCAGCTTGGACAGGGAGCGGACCCAGTACTTC. Translated: CASSLDRERTQYF.

The chain carries TRBV3-1 (or the pseudogene TRBV3-2) and TRBJ2-3; a weak D match, TRBD2 (6 bases). The CDR3 covers 15 residues. V was shortened by 6 bases and J by 2 bases, with 15 bases between the two germline ends. Germline V CDR1 and CDR2: LGHDT, YNNKEL (reference sequence). The chain's CDR3 is CASRDYSALTDTQYF. The CDR3 DNA follows: TGTGCCAGCAGGGACTATAGCGCCCTCACAGATACGCAGTATTTT.